This entry features one TCR beta chain sequence. Antigen: not known. This entry comes from a study of OX40 agonist ivuxolimab in advanced cancers. Study context: Ivuxolimab, an antibody acting as an agonist of OX40 (CD134), was used to treat patients.

Overall study findings and caveats: Patients with a partial response at 0.1-3.0 mg/kg had among the lowest clonal expansion.

Some clones are missing from TCRdb's copy, which holds only in-frame ones; the method was immunoSEQ multiplex PCR. Of fewer than 80,000 clones listed, 80% to 90% are singletons. The CDR3 extends over 16 amino acids. From germline, CDR1 is GTSNPN and CDR2 SVGIG (reference sequence). The J segment lost 8 bases and the V segment lost 5 bases, leaving 18 bases of the junction unmatched. This sample comprised CD4+ or CD8+ T cells sorted from blood, obtained in a trial of the OX40 agonist ivuxolimab. The chain uses TRBV30 and TRBJ1-2, with 9 bases lining up with TRBD1. This receptor was obtained from an adult with an advanced solid tumor such as melanoma, head and neck, liver or kidney cancer. The CDR3 loop reads CAWAALGQGPSRGYTF. Here the CDR3 DNA reads TGTGCCTGGGCCGCCCTGGGACAGGGTCCTAGTAGGGGCTACACCTTC. Full variable domain (remainder filled in from reference TRBV30 and TRBJ1-2): SQTIHQWPATLVQPVGSPLSLECTVEGTSNPNLYWYRQAAGRGLQLLFYSVGIGQISSEVPQNLSASRPQDRQFILSSKKLLLSDSGFYLCAWAALGQGPSRGYTFGSGTRLTVV.